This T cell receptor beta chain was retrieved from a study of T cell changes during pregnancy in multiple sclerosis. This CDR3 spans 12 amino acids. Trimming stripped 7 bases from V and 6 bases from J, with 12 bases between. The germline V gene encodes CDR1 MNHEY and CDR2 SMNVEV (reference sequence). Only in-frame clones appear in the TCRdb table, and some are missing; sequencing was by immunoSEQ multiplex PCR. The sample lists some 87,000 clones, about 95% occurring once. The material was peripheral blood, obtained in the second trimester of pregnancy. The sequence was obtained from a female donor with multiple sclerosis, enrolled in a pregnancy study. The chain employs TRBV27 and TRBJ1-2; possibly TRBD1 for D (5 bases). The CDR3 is CASKGERDGYTF. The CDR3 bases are TGTGCCAGCAAAGGGGAGCGGGATGGCTACACCTTC.